Below, 28 T cell receptor beta chains from the same sample are listed, as sequenced in a study of T-cell reconstitution after alpha-beta-depleted transplantation in children. The authors prepared the TCRbeta library with unique molecular identifiers. TCRdb reanalysed the PCR reads using MiXCR and keeps one entry per CDR3 protein. The sample holds 400,000 to 500,000 distinct CDR3 sequences, roughly 10% seen once. Source: PBMCs from the stem cell graft donor, taken from the stem cell graft. The receptors come from a human donor who donated a stem cell graft to a child with acute myeloid leukemia.

J is TRBJ1-1 and V is TRBV4-1; D gene ambiguous. This CDR3 region has 16 residues. The V gene's germline CDR1 is MGHRA and CDR2 YSYEKL. Trimming shortened V by 1 base and J by 0 bases, and 12 bases separated the two germline ends. The chain's CDR3 is CASSQAGSTMNTEAFF. The DNA for the CDR3 is TGCGCCAGCAGCCAAGCGGGGAGTACGATGAACACTGAAGCTTTCTTT.

This clonotype has just a few counts. The CDR3 DNA reads as TGTGCCAGCAGTGATTCCCCTAGCGTGACCGGGGAGCTGTTTTTT. Protein sequence: CASSDSPSVTGELFF. This chain links TRBV2 with TRBJ2-2; tentatively, D is TRBD2 (6 bases). V was cut by 3 bases and J by 5 bases, with 13 bases left in between. CDR3 length: 15 amino acids. CDR1 and CDR2 from the germline V gene are SNHLY and FYNNEI.

About this clonotype: Sequence at one end of the junction differs from germline and may be a read error. The gene calls are TRBV7-7 and TRBJ2-3; maybe TRBD1 (5 bases). This CDR3 has 12 residues. Germline CDR1 is SSHAT and CDR2 is FNYEAQ (reference sequence). The CDR3 coding sequence is TGTGCTAGCAGCTTAGGGGCAGGGCGGCCAGTTTTT. It codes for CASSLGAGRPVF.

Only a few counts were recorded for this clonotype. This chain links TRBV3-1 with TRBJ1-1; 7 bases match TRBD1. With V trimmed by 6 bases and J by 3 bases, 7 bases remained unmatched. The CDR3 consists of 14 residues. CDR1 and CDR2 (germline): LGHDT, YNNKEL (reference sequence). CDR3 DNA sequence: TGTGCCAGCAGTCTAACAGGGGTGCACACTGAAGCTTTCTTT. It yields the protein CASSLTGVHTEAFF. Full variable domain (remainder filled in from reference TRBV3-1 and TRBJ1-1): DTAVSQTPKYLVTQMGNDKSIKCEQNLGHDTMYWYKQDSKKFLKIMFSYNNKELIINETVPNRFSPKSPDKAHLNLHINSLELGDSAVYFCASSLTGVHTEAFFGQGTRLTVV.

This clonotype has only a few counts. The gene calls are TRBV29-1 and TRBJ1-1, with 7 bases matching TRBD1. V shed 7 bases, J shed 1 base, and the junction held 3 bases outside the gene matches. Germline-derived CDR1 and CDR2 are SQVTM and ANQGSEA. The CDR3 extends over 12 amino acids. The CDR3 is CSAQGGNTEAFF. The CDR3 DNA is TGCAGCGCCCAGGGGGGGAACACTGAAGCTTTCTTT.

This clonotype was picked up a small number of times. The genes are TRBV7-2 and TRBJ2-3; D possibly uses TRBD1 or TRBD2 (5 bases each). CDR3 length: 15 residues. Germline-derived CDR1 and CDR2 are SGHTA and FQGNSA. V dropped 6 bases and J dropped 0 bases, with 13 bases sitting between them. Here the CDR3 reads CASRTVRGSTDTQYF. CDR3 bases: TGTGCCAGCAGGACAGTACGGGGAAGCACAGATACGCAGTATTTT. Supplemented by reference TRBV7-2 and TRBJ2-3, the full variable domain reads GAGVSQSPSNKVTEKGKDVELRCDPISGHTALYWYRQSLGQGLEFLIYFQGNSAPDKSGLPSDRFSAERTGGSVSTLTIQRTQQEDSAVYLCASRTVRGSTDTQYFGPGTRLTVL.

This clonotype has at least ten counts. The chain links TRBV5-6 to TRBJ2-1; TRBD2 matches 11 bases. Per germline, CDR1 SGHDT and CDR2 YYEEEE. With V trimmed by 4 bases and J by 6 bases, 12 bases remained unmatched. This CDR3 region has 17 residues. The CDR3: CASSQLETSGNPNEQFF. The DNA of the CDR3 is TGTGCCAGCAGCCAACTCGAGACTAGCGGGAACCCCAATGAGCAGTTCTTC.

The gene calls are TRBV20-1 and TRBJ2-3, with 10 positions matching TRBD2. Germline lookup yields CDR1 DFQATT and CDR2 SNEGSKA (reference sequence). Germline trimming cut 6 bases from V and 0 bases from J; bases unmatched to any gene: 6. This CDR3 has 15 residues. The CDR3 protein is CSAKVAGGSTDTQYF. The DNA of the CDR3 is TGCAGTGCCAAAGTAGCGGGGGGAAGCACAGATACGCAGTATTTT.

This clonotype appeared many times. V and J are TRBV5-1 and TRBJ2-7; 9 bases line up with TRBD2. The CDR3 length is 18 residues. Per germline, CDR1 SGHRS and CDR2 YFSETQ. With 1 base clipped from V and 4 bases from J, the junction kept 15 bases outside the gene matches. CDR3 loop: CASSLPSGKGVNPYEQYF. The CDR3 DNA reads TGCGCCAGCAGCTTGCCTAGCGGGAAAGGGGTAAATCCGTACGAGCAGTACTTC.

The chain has TRBV29-1 and TRBJ2-1; 8 bases map to TRBD2. V shed 6 bases, J shed 8 bases, and the junction held 9 bases outside the gene matches. CDR1 SQVTM and CDR2 ANQGSEA come from the germline V gene. This CDR3 contains 13 residues. The DNA of the CDR3 is TGCAGCGTCGAGACCGGGACTAGGGATGAGCAGTTCTTC. Residues: CSVETGTRDEQFF.

This clonotype was picked up a small number of times. This chain connects TRBV6-1 to TRBJ2-7; D remains ambiguous. CDR1 is MNHNS, CDR2 SASEGT, per germline. CDR3 length: 14 residues. Trimming left V 7 bases short and J 1 base short, with 14 bases between. The CDR3 DNA follows: TGTGCCAGCACTCGGACGGCGACATCCTACGAGCAGTACTTC. This encodes CASTRTATSYEQYF.

This clonotype has only a few counts. The chain employs TRBV7-3 and TRBJ2-5; D is possibly TRBD2 (5 bases). This CDR3 has 15 amino acids. CDR1 is SGHTA, CDR2 FQGTGA, per germline. The germline V and J ends were trimmed by 2 bases and 1 base, with 11 bases remaining between them. The CDR3 protein is CASSLVASSQETQYF. In nucleotides, the CDR3 is TGTGCCAGCAGCTTAGTGGCTAGCAGCCAAGAGACCCAGTACTTC.

The DNA for the CDR3 is TGTGCCAGCAGCGTAGGTGCAGGGGGCAATCAGCCCCAGCATTTT. Translating gives CASSVGAGGNQPQHF. The chain has TRBV9 and TRBJ1-5; the D gene is possibly TRBD1 (6 bases). Trimming shortened V by 0 bases and J by 2 bases, and 9 bases separated the two germline ends. Germline CDR1 and CDR2: SGDLS and YYNGEE. The CDR3 loop spans 15 amino acids.

This rearrangement joins TRBV29-1 to TRBJ1-1; D call uncertain. With 5 bases removed from V and 1 base from J, the gap between germline ends came to 5 bases. The CDR3 runs to 11 residues. From germline, CDR1 is SQVTM and CDR2 ANQGSEA. The CDR3 region has the DNA TGCAGCGTTCTAGGGAACACTGAAGCTTTCTTT. Its translation: CSVLGNTEAFF.

The chain is built from TRBV4-3 and TRBJ2-7; tentatively, D is TRBD2 (5 bases). Trimming left V 4 bases short and J 3 bases short, with 19 bases between. The CDR3 loop spans 16 amino acids. Looked up from germline, CDR1 is LGHNA and CDR2 is YSLEER. As DNA, the CDR3 is TGCGCCAGCAGCCTGCGAACTTGGGGAGTCATCTACGAGCAGTACTTC. This gives the protein CASSLRTWGVIYEQYF.

The CDR3 coding sequence is TGTGCCAGCAGCTTGGACCAGTTGCGGACAGCCCTAGCCAAAAACATTCAGTACTTC. Its protein is CASSLDQLRTALAKNIQYF. V gene TRBV5-4 combines with J gene TRBJ2-4, with D possibly TRBD1 on 6 matching bases. The CDR3 runs 19 residues. V lost 0 bases to trimming and J lost 0 bases, with 19 bases between them. Germline V gene data show CDR1 as SGHNT and CDR2 as YYREEE (reference sequence).

This clonotype has more than one count but fewer than ten. The rearrangement links TRBV20-1 to TRBJ2-7; TRBD2 matches 11 bases. The V gene's germline CDR1 is DFQATT and CDR2 SNEGSKA (reference sequence). The V and J ends lost 3 bases and 5 bases, in that order; junction bases with no gene match: 12. The CDR3 is 16 amino acids. The DNA of the CDR3 is TGCAGTGCTAGCGGACTAGCGGGCCCCTTGGTCGACGAGCAGTACTTC. Encoded protein: CSASGLAGPLVDEQYF.

The V and J genes are TRBV10-3 and TRBJ1-5; no firm D call. Trimming shortened V by 7 bases and J by 2 bases, and 12 bases separated the two germline ends. The CDR3 consists of 14 residues. Looked up from germline, CDR1 is ENHRY and CDR2 is SYGVKD. For the CDR3, the DNA is TGTGCCATCAAAAAAGACGGCGGCAATCAGCCCCAGCATTTT. This encodes CAIKKDGGNQPQHF.

The table lists this clonotype with a few counts. The chain carries TRBV20-1 and TRBJ2-5; D is possibly TRBD2 (6 bases). Trimming took 5 bases from V and 7 from J, leaving 11 bases between them. The CDR3 consists of 11 residues. CDR1 and CDR2 (germline): DFQATT, SNEGSKA (reference sequence). The CDR3 reads CSAQDGGTQYF. In DNA form, the CDR3 reads TGCAGTGCTCAGGACGGGGGGACCCAGTACTTC.

This clonotype was counted between two and nine times. The V gene is TRBV2, the J gene TRBJ2-1, with TRBD1 identical over 9 bases. V gave up 6 bases and J gave up 5 bases; unmatched junction bases: 8. From germline, CDR1 is SNHLY and CDR2 FYNNEI. The CDR3 covers 15 residues. The CDR3 DNA reads TGTGCCAGCAGCGCGACAGGGGGAAGAGACAATGAGCAGTTCTTC. It yields the protein CASSATGGRDNEQFF.

This chain connects TRBV6-1 to TRBJ2-1; a weak D match, TRBD2 (8 bases). Germline V lookup: CDR1 MNHNS, CDR2 SASEGT. The CDR3 runs to 17 residues. The V and J ends lost 4 bases and 0 bases respectively, with 16 bases between them. CDR3 bases: TGTGCCAGCAGTGCCACGACAGGGACTAGCTCCTACAATGAGCAGTTCTTC. As protein: CASSATTGTSSYNEQFF.

This chain connects TRBV7-9 to TRBJ1-2; D not resolved. V gave up 10 bases and J gave up 4 bases, with 16 bases separating them. The CDR3 is 13 residues long. Germline CDR1 SEHNR, CDR2 FQNEAQ (reference sequence). This CDR3 is CATNTGPLYGYTF. The CDR3 DNA reads TGTGCCACCAATACCGGACCCCTCTATGGCTACACCTTC.

V usage is TRBV19 and J usage is TRBJ2-1; 7 bases map to TRBD2. The trim removed 7 bases at V and 8 bases at J, leaving 14 bases unmatched. Germline V lookup: CDR1 LNHDA, CDR2 SQIVND (reference sequence). The CDR3 has 15 residues. CDR3 nucleotides: TGTGCCAGTACGTCCGGACTAGTCTATGGGTATGAGCAGTTCTTC. Amino acids: CASTSGLVYGYEQFF.

Many counts were recorded for this clonotype. The chain has TRBV12-3 or TRBV12-4 and TRBJ2-5; D might be TRBD1 (5 bases). V lost 7 bases to trimming and J lost 2 bases, with 14 bases between them. This CDR3 contains 14 residues. The CDR3 DNA follows: TGTGCCAGCACAAATCGACAGCATCAAGAGACCCAGTACTTC. This encodes CASTNRQHQETQYF.

This clonotype was seen a handful of times. The V gene is TRBV20-1, the J gene TRBJ2-4; 10 bases are a match to TRBD1. CDR3 length: 17 amino acids. Unmatched junction bases numbered 8, after V lost 2 bases and J lost 1 base. Germline values: CDR1 DFQATT, CDR2 SNEGSKA (reference sequence). This CDR3 is CSARSATGGFAKNIQYF. The CDR3, as DNA: TGCAGTGCTAGAAGCGCGACAGGGGGCTTCGCCAAAAACATTCAGTACTTC.

The gene calls are TRBV18 and TRBJ1-5; no definite D call. CDR1 KGHSH and CDR2 LQKENI come from the germline V gene. This CDR3 is built from 13 residues. V was pared by 2 bases and J by 3 bases, with 5 bases between. This CDR3 is CASSPGVNQPQHF. The CDR3 DNA follows: TGTGCCAGCTCACCAGGGGTCAATCAGCCCCAGCATTTT.

This chain joins TRBV11-2 and TRBJ1-1, with D tentatively TRBD1 (5 bases). V gave up 5 bases and J gave up 6 bases, with 16 bases separating them. CDR1 is SGHAT, CDR2 FQNNGV, per germline. The CDR3 length is 14 residues. The CDR3 here is CASSPNRGGPEAFF. CDR3 sequence (DNA): TGTGCCAGCAGCCCAAATCGGGGGGGTCCTGAAGCTTTCTTT. The full variable domain, its missing parts supplied by reference TRBV11-2 and TRBJ1-1, is EAGVAQSPRYKIIEKRQSVAFWCNPISGHATLYWYQQILGQGPKLLIQFQNNGVVDDSQLPKDRFSAERLKGVDSTLKIQPAKLEDSAVYLCASSPNRGGPEAFFGQGTRLTVV.

The chain combines TRBV20-1 with TRBJ2-7, with 10 positions matching TRBD1. V dropped 5 bases and J dropped 5; count of bases not matched to a gene: 9. The CDR3 loop spans 14 amino acids. Germline V gene data show CDR1 as DFQATT and CDR2 as SNEGSKA (reference sequence). The CDR3 spells CSARRQGAVHEQYF. The CDR3 DNA reads TGCAGTGCTCGAAGACAGGGGGCGGTTCACGAGCAGTACTTC.